This T cell receptor (beta chain) was obtained from a study of T cell repertoires in cytomegalovirus infection. Study-level background: CMV infection together with matching HLA type was indicated by public TCR beta signatures. Study observations and caveats: Identification of carriers of CMV plus the relevant HLA was performed using cumulative public TCR beta family frequency.

A word on this clonotype: The antigen is unknown.

Germline V gene sequence: CDR1 SNHLY, CDR2 FYNNEI. The V gene end was trimmed by 6 bases and the J gene end by 1 base; junction bases not matched to a gene: 8. CDR3 length: 16 amino acids. TCRdb reprocessed the reads via MiXCR and lists one record per CDR3 protein. Of around 300,000 distinct CDR3 sequences listed, under 30% are singletons. The V and J genes are TRBV2 and TRBJ2-3, with TRBD2 matching 9 bases. The receptor's source is a human donor in good health (CMV status not recorded). Some clones in this sample may be carry-over from other donors' samples. What was sequenced was PBMCs. The CDR3 region is CASRDPGLAGTDTQYF. The CDR3 DNA sequence: TGTGCCAGCAGGGATCCGGGACTAGCTGGCACAGATACGCAGTATTTT.